This T cell receptor (beta chain) was documented in a study of T cell repertoires in cytomegalovirus infection. Overall study context: Selected CMV epitopes included recently identified HLA-C-restricted ones as well as well-studied HLA-B-restricted ones.

This CDR3 has 14 residues. Germline V CDR1 and CDR2: SGHRS, YFSETQ. V shed 2 bases and J shed 2 bases, with 10 bases lying between them. TCRdb re-analysed the reads in MiXCR, keeping a single row per CDR3 protein. The table lists about 920,000 distinct CDR3 sequences, 30% to 40% of them singletons. Comments on this clonotype: Its antigen is unidentified.

The sample consisted of cultured CD8+ T cells from PBMCs, taken from culture after CMV antigen stimulation. This TCR came from a human donor in good health (CMV status not recorded). Some clones in this sample may be carry-over from other donors' samples. The chain links TRBV5-1 to TRBJ2-5; D uncertain. The CDR3 loop reads CASSFSDSQETQYF. The CDR3, as DNA: TGCGCCAGCAGCTTCAGCGATTCACAAGAGACCCAGTACTTC. Full variable domain (remainder filled in from reference TRBV5-1 and TRBJ2-5): KAGVTQTPRYLIKTRGQQVTLSCSPISGHRSVSWYQQTPGQGLQFLFEYFSETQRNKGNFPGRFSGRQFSNSRSEMNVSTLELGDSALYLCASSFSDSQETQYFGPGTRLLVL.